The 9 T cell receptor beta chains given below trace back to one sample, sequenced in a study of blood T cell repertoires in COVID-19. The assay was immunoSEQ multiplex PCR, and TCRdb's table has in-frame clones only and misses some. This sample has under 250,000 clones, with around 79% found just once. The sample consisted of peripheral blood. The receptors here all came from a woman aged 40 to 50 with COVID-19, enrolled during active disease.

This clone was counted a single time. The V gene is TRBV10-3, the J gene TRBJ2-3; 10 positions match TRBD1. The length of the CDR3 is 15 residues. The ends lost 3 bases at V and 3 bases at J; junction bases unmatched: 3. Germline loops: CDR1 ENHRY, CDR2 SYGVKD. Written as DNA, the CDR3 is TGTGCCATCAGTGAAAGGGACAGGGGTACAGATACGCAGTATTTT. Its protein product is CAISERDRGTDTQYF.

The chain has TRBV30 and TRBJ2-1, with D possibly being TRBD2 (6 bases). Trimming left V 0 bases short and J 0 bases short, with 15 bases between. The CDR3 contains 17 residues. Germline assignment: CDR1 GTSNPN and CDR2 SVGIG (reference sequence). CDR3 bases: TGTGCCTGGAGTGTACTTGGGGCGGGGAGCTCCTACAATGAGCAGTTCTTC. Amino acid sequence: CAWSVLGAGSSYNEQFF.

The chain carries TRBV7-2 and TRBJ1-2; 7 nucleotides line up with TRBD1. Germline-derived CDR1 and CDR2 are SGHTA and FQGNSA. V trimming: 4 bases; J trimming: 4 bases; junction bases outside the gene matches: 9. The CDR3 length is 15 residues. CDR3 in amino acids: CASSSRQGWVYGYTF. For the CDR3, the DNA is TGTGCCAGCAGCTCTAGACAGGGCTGGGTCTATGGCTACACCTTC.

A remark on this clone: This is likely a read error, given that the CDR3 carries no conserved phenylalanine or tryptophan at its end. The limits of the CDR3 on the DNA are not certain, so only TCRdb's listed CDR3 is given. The chain recombines TRBV24-1 with TRBJ1-1. Germline-derived CDR1 and CDR2 are KGHDR and SFDVKD. The CDR3 comprises 10 residues, both ends counted. CDR3 loop: CATSEEDPAG.

This chain connects TRBV2 to TRBJ1-6, with 10 bases that match TRBD1. The CDR3 has 15 residues. The germline V gene has CDR1 SNHLY and CDR2 FYNNEI. Losses at the gene ends were 5 bases for V and 6 bases for J; bases not matched to a gene: 4. DNA for the CDR3: TGTGCCAGCAGTCGGGACAGGGGCGGTAATTCACCCCTCCACTTT. Translating it yields CASSRDRGGNSPLHF.

Of note for this clone: It may be a read error: a sequence one base away is much more abundant. CDR3 region: CASSTQQNQPQHF. Written as DNA, the CDR3 is TGTGCCAGCAGCACACAACAGAATCAGCCCCAGCATTTT. This chain joins TRBV6-6 and TRBJ1-5, with D unclear. V was cut by 6 bases and J by 4 bases, with 10 bases left in between. Per germline, CDR1 MNHNY and CDR2 SVGAGI (reference sequence). The CDR3 runs 13 residues.

The chain employs TRBV4-3 and TRBJ1-1; D is undetermined. The CDR3 runs 13 residues. Germline-derived CDR1 and CDR2 are LGHNA and YSLEER. V shed 6 bases and J shed 0 bases, with 8 bases lying between them. CDR3 DNA sequence: TGCGCCAGCAGACGAGAGTTGAACACTGAAGCTTTCTTT. Its translation: CASRRELNTEAFF.

The genes are TRBV12-3 or TRBV12-4 and TRBJ2-7, with D possibly being TRBD1 (6 bases). Trimming pared 5 bases from V and 3 bases from J, leaving 8 bases between. The CDR3 sequence is 12 residues long. In DNA form, the CDR3 reads TGTGCCAGCAGTAAAGGGGGCTACGAGCAGTACTTC. Protein sequence: CASSKGGYEQYF.

This clone was seen just once. The chain carries TRBV19 and TRBJ2-2, with D possibly matching TRBD1 (6 bases). From germline, CDR1 is LNHDA and CDR2 SQIVND (reference sequence). The CDR3 covers 15 residues. With 7 bases removed from V and 0 bases from J, the gap between germline ends came to 12 bases. The CDR3 nucleotides are TGTGCCAGTAAATTCCCAGGGGCGAACACCGGGGAGCTGTTTTTT. As protein: CASKFPGANTGELFF.